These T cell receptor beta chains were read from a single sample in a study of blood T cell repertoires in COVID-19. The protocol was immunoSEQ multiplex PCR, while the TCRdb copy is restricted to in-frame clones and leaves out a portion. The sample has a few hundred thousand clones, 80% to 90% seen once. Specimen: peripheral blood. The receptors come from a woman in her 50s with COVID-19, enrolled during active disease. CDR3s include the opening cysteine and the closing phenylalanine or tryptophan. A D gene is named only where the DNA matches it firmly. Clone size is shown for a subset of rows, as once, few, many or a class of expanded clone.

DNA: TGTGCCAGCAGCTTTCCTAGCGCCATGAGCACAGATACGCAGTATTTT
CDR3: CASSFPSAMSTDTQYF
D: .
size: .
V: TRBV5-4
J: TRBJ2-3

DNA: TGTGCCAGCAGTCAAGCGGGAGGGCCGCACACCGGGGAGCTGTTTTTT
CDR3: CASSQAGGPHTGELFF
D: TRBD2
size: .
V: TRBV28
J: TRBJ2-2

DNA: TGCAGCGTTGAATACGACACGGGGATCTACAATGAGCAGTTCTTC
CDR3: CSVEYDTGIYNEQFF
D: .
size: .
V: TRBV29-1
J: TRBJ2-1

DNA: TGTGCCAGCAGCCCAGGAACGGCGAATACGCAGTATTTT
CDR3: CASSPGTANTQYF
D: .
size: .
V: TRBV2
J: TRBJ2-3

DNA: TGTGCCAGCAGTTCATACAGGGTGAACACTGAAGCTTTCTTT
CDR3: CASSSYRVNTEAFF
D: .
size: .
V: TRBV27
J: TRBJ1-1

DNA: TGCGCCAGCAGCCAAAATTCGGGTCCAAGCTATGGCTACACCTTC
CDR3: CASSQNSGPSYGYTF
D: .
size: .
V: TRBV4-1
J: TRBJ1-2

DNA: TGTGCCAGCGGGAGGAGCGGGGAGACCCAGTACTTC
CDR3: CASGRSGETQYF
D: .
size: few
V: TRBV4-2
J: TRBJ2-5

DNA: TGTGCCAGCAGCCCTCAGAAGCTAGCGACATCCAATGAGCAGTTCTTC
CDR3: CASSPQKLATSNEQFF
D: .
size: .
V: TRBV7-9
J: TRBJ2-1

DNA: TGTGCCAGCAGTGACAGGGGGAACACTGAAGCTTTCTTT
CDR3: CASSDRGNTEAFF
D: TRBD1
size: .
V: TRBV12-3/TRBV12-4
J: TRBJ1-1

DNA: TGTGCCAGCAGCTTCGACAGCTATGGCTACACCTTC
CDR3: CASSFDSYGYTF
D: .
size: .
V: TRBV5-4
J: TRBJ1-2

DNA: TGTGCCAGTAGCCTCAGTGGACAGGGGGGCAATCAGCCCCAGCATTTT
CDR3: CASSLSGQGGNQPQHF
D: TRBD1
size: .
V: TRBV19
J: TRBJ1-5

DNA: TGTGCCAGCAGCATTCAGGGGGGCGCCCCCAATCGAAGAAACACCATATATTTT
CDR3: CASSIQGGAPNRRNTIYF
D: .
size: .
V: TRBV21-1
J: TRBJ1-3

DNA: TGTGCCAGCAGCCAGGGACTAGCGGGCCCCTACGAGCAGTACTTC
CDR3: CASSQGLAGPYEQYF
D: TRBD2
size: .
V: TRBV6-5
J: TRBJ2-7

DNA: TGTGCCAGCAGCTTGATTGGAGGGGGGGACTACGAGCAGTACTTC
CDR3: CASSLIGGGDYEQYF
D: .
size: .
V: TRBV7-2
J: TRBJ2-7

DNA: TGTGCCAGCAAATACAGCGGGAGCGAACCCGGGGAGCTGTTTTTT
CDR3: CASKYSGSEPGELFF
D: TRBD2
size: .
V: TRBV6-5
J: TRBJ2-2

DNA: TGTGCCAGCAGTAAGACAGAGAACACTGAAGCTTTCTTT
CDR3: CASSKTENTEAFF
D: .
size: few
V: TRBV6-5
J: TRBJ1-1

DNA: TGCGCCAGCAGCCAACCGCGACAGAGCTATGGCTACACCTTC
CDR3: CASSQPRQSYGYTF
D: .
size: .
V: TRBV4-1
J: TRBJ1-2

DNA: TGTGCCAGCAGCGCCCCAGGGGCTGGGGCCAACGTCCTGACTTTC
CDR3: CASSAPGAGANVLTF
D: .
size: .
V: TRBV11-3
J: TRBJ2-6

DNA: TGTGCCAGCAGTTCCGGGACAGGGTATGATGGCTACACCTTC
CDR3: CASSSGTGYDGYTF
D: TRBD1
size: .
V: TRBV5-5
J: TRBJ1-2

DNA: TGTGCCATGACGGACAGCCTTAACACCGGGGAGCTGTTTTTT
CDR3: CAMTDSLNTGELFF
D: .
size: .
V: TRBV6-5
J: TRBJ2-2

DNA: TGTGCCAGTATGGGTGACAGGGGCTACGAGCAGTACTTC
CDR3: CASMGDRGYEQYF
D: TRBD1
size: .
V: TRBV19
J: TRBJ2-7

DNA: TGTGCCAGCAGCCAAGGGGGACAGGAGTTATATGGCTACACCTTC
CDR3: CASSQGGQELYGYTF
D: TRBD1
size: once
V: TRBV3-1/TRBV3-2
J: TRBJ1-2

DNA: TGTGCCAGCAGCTTCAACTTCGACAGGGGGCCTTACGAGCAGTACTTC
CDR3: CASSFNFDRGPYEQYF
D: TRBD1
size: .
V: TRBV7-9
J: TRBJ2-7

DNA: TGTGCCAGCAGTAAAAGGGGGCATTCCTACGAGCAGTACTTC
CDR3: CASSKRGHSYEQYF
D: TRBD1
size: .
V: TRBV6-5
J: TRBJ2-7

DNA: TGTGCCAGCAGCCAAGCGCGGGGTGAAGCTTTCTTT
CDR3: CASSQARGEAFF
D: .
size: .
V: TRBV3-1/TRBV3-2
J: TRBJ1-1

DNA: TGTGCCAGCAGCTTGGTCCCCAGCGGGACCCCCTACGAGCAGTACTTC
CDR3: CASSLVPSGTPYEQYF
D: TRBD2
size: .
V: TRBV11-1
J: TRBJ2-7

DNA: TGTGCCAGTACACGGGACAATAATCAGCCCCAGCATTTT
CDR3: CASTRDNNQPQHF
D: .
size: .
V: TRBV19
J: TRBJ1-5

DNA: TGTGCCAGCAGTATAGCGGGGAGCTCCTACGAGCAGTACTTC
CDR3: CASSIAGSSYEQYF
D: TRBD2
size: .
V: TRBV6-5
J: TRBJ2-7

DNA: TGTGCCAGCAGTTTAGAAGTGAGGGGGGGGGAAGCTTTCTTT
CDR3: CASSLEVRGGEAFF
D: .
size: .
V: TRBV27
J: TRBJ1-1

DNA: TGTGCCAGCAGTGCAGGAAACTATGGCTACACCTTC
CDR3: CASSAGNYGYTF
D: .
size: once
V: TRBV25-1
J: TRBJ1-2

DNA: TGTGCCAGCAGCCAGAGACTAGCGGGGCCCTACAATGAGCAGTTCTTC
CDR3: CASSQRLAGPYNEQFF
D: TRBD2
size: .
V: TRBV3-1/TRBV3-2
J: TRBJ2-1

DNA: TGTGCCAGCAGCTGGACTCTTAGCACAGATACGCAGTATTTT
CDR3: CASSWTLSTDTQYF
D: .
size: .
V: TRBV9
J: TRBJ2-3

DNA: TGTGCCAGCAGCGAGGGGAACACTGAAGCTTTCTTT
CDR3: CASSEGNTEAFF
D: .
size: .
V: TRBV5-6
J: TRBJ1-1

DNA: TGCGCCAGCAGCCCCACCGAGAGACTAGTTACGTTCTTC
CDR3: CASSPTERLVTFF
D: .
size: .
V: TRBV4-1
J: TRBJ2-1

DNA: TGCGCCAGCAGCCAAGATCTAACGATCTCTGGAAACACCATATATTTT
CDR3: CASSQDLTISGNTIYF
D: .
size: .
V: TRBV4-3
J: TRBJ1-3

DNA: TGTGCCTGGAACCCTAGCAGGTTGGCGAACACCGGGGAGCTGTTTTTT
CDR3: CAWNPSRLANTGELFF
D: .
size: once
V: TRBV30
J: TRBJ2-2

DNA: TGTGCCAGCAGTTTCGGTTTAGTGAGCTCCTACAATGAGCAGTTCTTC
CDR3: CASSFGLVSSYNEQFF
D: .
size: .
V: TRBV27
J: TRBJ2-1

DNA: TGTGCCAGCAGCTGGGTGGTGGACGGGGGCTCTGGAAACACCATATATTTT
CDR3: CASSWVVDGGSGNTIYF
D: .
size: .
V: TRBV5-5
J: TRBJ1-3

DNA: TGTGCCAGCAGTGAACCGGACAGGGGGGAGAGCAATGAGCAGTTCTTC
CDR3: CASSEPDRGESNEQFF
D: TRBD1
size: .
V: TRBV6-4
J: TRBJ2-1

DNA: TGTGCCAGCAGCTTGGGAGGCGGGGGGCCCCAGCATTTT
CDR3: CASSLGGGGPQHF
D: .
size: .
V: TRBV5-4
J: TRBJ1-5